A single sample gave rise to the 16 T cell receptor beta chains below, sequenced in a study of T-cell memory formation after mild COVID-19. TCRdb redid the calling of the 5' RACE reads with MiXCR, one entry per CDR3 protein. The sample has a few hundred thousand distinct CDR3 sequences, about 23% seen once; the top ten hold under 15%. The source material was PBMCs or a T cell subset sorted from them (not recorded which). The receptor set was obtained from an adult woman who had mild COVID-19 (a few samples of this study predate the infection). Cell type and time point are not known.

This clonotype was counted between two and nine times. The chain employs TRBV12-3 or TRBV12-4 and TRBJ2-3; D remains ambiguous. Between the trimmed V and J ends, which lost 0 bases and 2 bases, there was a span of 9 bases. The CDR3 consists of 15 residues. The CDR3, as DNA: TGTGCCAGCAGTTTAGCCGACGCGTTCACAGATACGCAGTATTTT. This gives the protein CASSLADAFTDTQYF.

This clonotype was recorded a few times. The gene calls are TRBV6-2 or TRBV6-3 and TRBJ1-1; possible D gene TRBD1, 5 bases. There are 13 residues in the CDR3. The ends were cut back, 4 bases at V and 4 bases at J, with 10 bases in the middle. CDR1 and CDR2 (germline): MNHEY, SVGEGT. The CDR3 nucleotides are TGTGCCAGCAGTTGGGACGAGGGCACTGAAGCTTTCTTT. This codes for CASSWDEGTEAFF.

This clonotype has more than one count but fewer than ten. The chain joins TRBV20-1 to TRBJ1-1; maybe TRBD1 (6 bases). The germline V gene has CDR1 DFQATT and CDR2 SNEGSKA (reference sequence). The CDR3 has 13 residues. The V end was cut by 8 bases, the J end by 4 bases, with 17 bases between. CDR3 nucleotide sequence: TGCAGTTCAGACGGCAGGGGCAGCACTGAAGCTTTCTTT. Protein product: CSSDGRGSTEAFF.

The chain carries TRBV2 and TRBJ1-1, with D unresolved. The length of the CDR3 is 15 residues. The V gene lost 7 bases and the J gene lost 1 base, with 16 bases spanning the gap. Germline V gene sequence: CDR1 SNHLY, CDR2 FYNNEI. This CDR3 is CASTEGGRGNTEAFF. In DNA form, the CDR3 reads TGTGCCAGCACTGAGGGCGGGCGGGGGAACACTGAAGCTTTCTTT.

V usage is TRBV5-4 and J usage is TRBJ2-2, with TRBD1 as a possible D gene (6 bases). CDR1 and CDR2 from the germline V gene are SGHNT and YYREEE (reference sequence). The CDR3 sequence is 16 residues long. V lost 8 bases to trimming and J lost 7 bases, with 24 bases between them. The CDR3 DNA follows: TGTGCCAGTACCTCACGTCAGGGGTTGATCGGCGGGGAGCTGTTTTTT. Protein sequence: CASTSRQGLIGGELFF.

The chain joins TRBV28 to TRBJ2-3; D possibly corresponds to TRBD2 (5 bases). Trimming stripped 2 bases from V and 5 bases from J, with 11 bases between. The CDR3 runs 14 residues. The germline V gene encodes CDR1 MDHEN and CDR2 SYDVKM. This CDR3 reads CASSLGLRGDTQYF. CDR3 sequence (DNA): TGTGCCAGCAGTTTAGGTCTTCGGGGAGATACGCAGTATTTT.

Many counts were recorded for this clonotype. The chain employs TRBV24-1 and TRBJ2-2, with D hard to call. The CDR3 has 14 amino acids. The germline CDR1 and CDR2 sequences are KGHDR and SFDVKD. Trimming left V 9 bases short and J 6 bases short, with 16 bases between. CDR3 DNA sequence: TGTGCCACCGCTCCCCTACTTACCTCCGGGGAGCTGTTTTTT. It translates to CATAPLLTSGELFF.

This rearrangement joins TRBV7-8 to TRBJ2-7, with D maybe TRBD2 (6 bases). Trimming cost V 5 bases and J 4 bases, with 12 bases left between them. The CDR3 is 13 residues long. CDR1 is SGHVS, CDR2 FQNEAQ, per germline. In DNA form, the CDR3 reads TGTGCCAGCAGCGTCGGGACTCTATACGAGCAGTACTTC. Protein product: CASSVGTLYEQYF. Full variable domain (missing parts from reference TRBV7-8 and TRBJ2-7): GAGVSQSPRYKVAKRGQDVALRCDPISGHVSLFWYQQALGQGPEFLTYFQNEAQLDKSGLPSDRFFAERPEGSVSTLKIQRTQQEDSAVYLCASSVGTLYEQYFGPGTRLTVT.

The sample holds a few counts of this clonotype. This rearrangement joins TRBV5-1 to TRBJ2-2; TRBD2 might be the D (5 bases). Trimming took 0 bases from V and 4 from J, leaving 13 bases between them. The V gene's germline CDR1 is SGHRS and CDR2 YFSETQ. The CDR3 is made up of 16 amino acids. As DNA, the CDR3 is TGCGCCAGCAGCTTGGTTCTCAGCGGCCCCACCGGGGAGCTGTTTTTT. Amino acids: CASSLVLSGPTGELFF.

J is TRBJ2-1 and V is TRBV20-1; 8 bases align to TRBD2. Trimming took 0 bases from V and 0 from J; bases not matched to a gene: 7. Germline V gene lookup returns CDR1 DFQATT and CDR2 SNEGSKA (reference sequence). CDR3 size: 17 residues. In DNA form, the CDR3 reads TGCAGTGCTAGAGATCAATCGGGGGGGAGCTCCTACAATGAGCAGTTCTTC. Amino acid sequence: CSARDQSGGSSYNEQFF.

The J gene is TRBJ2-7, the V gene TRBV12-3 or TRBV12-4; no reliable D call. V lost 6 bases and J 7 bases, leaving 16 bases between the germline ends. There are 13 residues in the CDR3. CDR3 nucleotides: TGTGCCAGCAGCCTTTCCGCTGCGATAGAGCAGTACTTC. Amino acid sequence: CASSLSAAIEQYF.

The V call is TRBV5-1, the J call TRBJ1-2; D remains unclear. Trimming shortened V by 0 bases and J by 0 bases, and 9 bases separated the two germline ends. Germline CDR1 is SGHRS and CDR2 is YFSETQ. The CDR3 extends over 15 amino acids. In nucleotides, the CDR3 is TGCGCCAGCAGCTTGGACCCGGTACCTAACTATGGCTACACCTTC. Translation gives CASSLDPVPNYGYTF.

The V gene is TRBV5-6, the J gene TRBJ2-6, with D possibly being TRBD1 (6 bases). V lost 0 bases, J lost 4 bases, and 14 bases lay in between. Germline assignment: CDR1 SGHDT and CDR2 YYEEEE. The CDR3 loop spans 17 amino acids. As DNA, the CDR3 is TGTGCCAGCAGCTTGGGGCAGGGGAAGGTCGGGGCCAACGTCCTGACTTTC. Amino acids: CASSLGQGKVGANVLTF. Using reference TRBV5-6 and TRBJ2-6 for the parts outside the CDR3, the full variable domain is DAGVTQSPTHLIKTRGQQVTLRCSPKSGHDTVSWYQQALGQGPQFIFQYYEEEERQRGNFPDRFSGHQFPNYSSELNVNALLLGDSALYLCASSLGQGKVGANVLTFGAGSRLTVL.

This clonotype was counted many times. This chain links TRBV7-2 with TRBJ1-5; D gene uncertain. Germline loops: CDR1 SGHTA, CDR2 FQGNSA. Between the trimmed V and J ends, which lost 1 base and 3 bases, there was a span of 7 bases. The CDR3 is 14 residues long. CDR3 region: CASSLDYTNQPQHF. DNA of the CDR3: TGTGCCAGCAGCTTAGACTACACCAATCAGCCCCAGCATTTT.

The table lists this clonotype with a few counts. CDR3 loop: CSVEVGLAVRHNEQFF. The CDR3 coding sequence is TGCAGCGTTGAAGTCGGGCTAGCGGTGAGACACAATGAGCAGTTCTTC. This chain connects TRBV29-1 to TRBJ2-1; TRBD2 matches at 7 bases. The CDR3 spans 16 residues. The trim removed 1 base at V and 5 bases at J, leaving 11 bases unmatched. Germline V gene sequence: CDR1 SQVTM, CDR2 ANQGSEA.

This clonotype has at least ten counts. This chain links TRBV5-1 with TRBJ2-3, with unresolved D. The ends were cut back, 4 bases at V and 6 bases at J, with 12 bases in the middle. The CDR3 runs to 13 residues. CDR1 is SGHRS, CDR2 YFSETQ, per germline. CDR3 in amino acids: CASSPEPGDTQYF. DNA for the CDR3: TGCGCCAGCAGCCCTGAGCCTGGGGATACGCAGTATTTT.